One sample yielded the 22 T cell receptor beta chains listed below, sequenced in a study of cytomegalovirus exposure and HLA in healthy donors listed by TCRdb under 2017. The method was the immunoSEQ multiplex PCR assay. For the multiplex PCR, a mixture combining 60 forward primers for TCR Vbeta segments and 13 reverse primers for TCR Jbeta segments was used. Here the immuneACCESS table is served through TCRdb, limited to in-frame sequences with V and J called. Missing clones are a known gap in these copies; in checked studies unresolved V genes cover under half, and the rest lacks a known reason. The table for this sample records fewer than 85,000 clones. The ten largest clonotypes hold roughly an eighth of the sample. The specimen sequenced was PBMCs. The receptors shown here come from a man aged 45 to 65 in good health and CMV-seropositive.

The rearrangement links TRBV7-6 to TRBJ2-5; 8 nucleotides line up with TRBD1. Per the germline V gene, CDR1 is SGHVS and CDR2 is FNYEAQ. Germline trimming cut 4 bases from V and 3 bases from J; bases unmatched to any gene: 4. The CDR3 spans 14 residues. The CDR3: CASSSYRGEETQYF. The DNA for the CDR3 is TGTGCCAGCAGCTCTTACAGGGGGGAAGAGACCCAGTACTTC.

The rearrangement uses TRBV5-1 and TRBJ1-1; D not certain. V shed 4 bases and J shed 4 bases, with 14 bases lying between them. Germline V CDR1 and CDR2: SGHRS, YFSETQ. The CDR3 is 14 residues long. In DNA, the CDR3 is TGCGCCAGCAGCGTAGACTGGTCGGGCACTGAAGCTTTCTTT. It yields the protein CASSVDWSGTEAFF.

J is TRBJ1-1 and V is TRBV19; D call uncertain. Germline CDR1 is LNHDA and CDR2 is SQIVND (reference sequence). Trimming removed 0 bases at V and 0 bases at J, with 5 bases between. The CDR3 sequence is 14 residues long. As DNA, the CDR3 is TGTGCCAGTAGTATAGACAGAATGAACACTGAAGCTTTCTTT. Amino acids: CASSIDRMNTEAFF.

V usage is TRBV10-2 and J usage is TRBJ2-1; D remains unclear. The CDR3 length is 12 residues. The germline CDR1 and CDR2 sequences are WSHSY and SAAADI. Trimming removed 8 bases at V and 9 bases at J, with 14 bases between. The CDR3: CASSPAVREQFF. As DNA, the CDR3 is TGCGCCAGCTCCCCCGCGGTTCGTGAGCAGTTCTTC.

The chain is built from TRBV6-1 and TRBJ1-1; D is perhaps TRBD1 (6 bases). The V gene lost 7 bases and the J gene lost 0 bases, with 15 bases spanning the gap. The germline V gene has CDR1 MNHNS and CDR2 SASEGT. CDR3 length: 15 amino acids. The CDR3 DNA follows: TGTGCCAGCAAGCAGGCAGGGGCTCTGAACACTGAAGCTTTCTTT. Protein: CASKQAGALNTEAFF.

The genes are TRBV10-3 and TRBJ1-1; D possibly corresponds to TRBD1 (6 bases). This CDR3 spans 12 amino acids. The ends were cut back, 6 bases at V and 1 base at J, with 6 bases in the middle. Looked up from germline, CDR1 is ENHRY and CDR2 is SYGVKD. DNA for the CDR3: TGTGCCATCAGGACAGGGAACACTGAAGCTTTCTTT. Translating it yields CAIRTGNTEAFF.

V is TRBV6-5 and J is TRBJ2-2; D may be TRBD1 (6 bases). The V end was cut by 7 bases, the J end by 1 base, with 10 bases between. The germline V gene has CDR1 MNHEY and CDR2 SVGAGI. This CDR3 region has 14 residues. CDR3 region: CASKKDRNTGELFF. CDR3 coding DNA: TGTGCCAGCAAAAAGGACAGGAACACCGGGGAGCTGTTTTTT.

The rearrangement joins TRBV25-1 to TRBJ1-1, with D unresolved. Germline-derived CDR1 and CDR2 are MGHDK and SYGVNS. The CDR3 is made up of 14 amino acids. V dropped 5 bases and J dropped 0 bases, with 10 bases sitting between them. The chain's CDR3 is CASSSQTMNTEAFF. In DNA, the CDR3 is TGTGCCAGCAGTTCGCAGACAATGAACACTGAAGCTTTCTTT.

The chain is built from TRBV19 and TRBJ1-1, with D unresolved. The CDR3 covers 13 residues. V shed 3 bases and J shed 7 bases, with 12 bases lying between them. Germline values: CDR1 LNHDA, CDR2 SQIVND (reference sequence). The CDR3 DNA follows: TGTGCCAGTAGTATCCAGGTTACCCTTGAAGCTTTCTTT. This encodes CASSIQVTLEAFF.

CDR3: CASSRRLSSYEQYF. CDR3 DNA sequence: TGTGCCAGCAGCCGCAGGCTTAGCTCCTACGAGCAGTACTTC. The chain couples TRBV5-8 to TRBJ2-7; D is undetermined. CDR1 and CDR2 from the germline V gene are SGHTS and YDEGEE. CDR3 length: 14 amino acids. V was pared by 4 bases and J by 0 bases, with 11 bases between.

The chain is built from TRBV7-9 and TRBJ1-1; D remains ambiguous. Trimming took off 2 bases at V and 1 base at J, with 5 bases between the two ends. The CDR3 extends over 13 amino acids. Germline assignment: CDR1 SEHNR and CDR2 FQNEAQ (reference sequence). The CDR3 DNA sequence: TGTGCCAGCAGCTTAAGACAGAACACTGAAGCTTTCTTT. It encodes CASSLRQNTEAFF.

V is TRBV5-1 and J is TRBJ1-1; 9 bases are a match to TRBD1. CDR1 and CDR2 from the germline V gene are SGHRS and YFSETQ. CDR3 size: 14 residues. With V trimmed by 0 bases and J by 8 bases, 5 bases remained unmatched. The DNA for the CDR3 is TGCGCCAGCAGCTTGGGGACAGGGGTAAGCGAAGCTTTCTTT. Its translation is CASSLGTGVSEAFF. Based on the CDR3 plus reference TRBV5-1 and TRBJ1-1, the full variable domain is KAGVTQTPRYLIKTRGQQVTLSCSPISGHRSVSWYQQTPGQGLQFLFEYFSETQRNKGNFPGRFSGRQFSNSRSEMNVSTLELGDSALYLCASSLGTGVSEAFFGQGTRLTVV.

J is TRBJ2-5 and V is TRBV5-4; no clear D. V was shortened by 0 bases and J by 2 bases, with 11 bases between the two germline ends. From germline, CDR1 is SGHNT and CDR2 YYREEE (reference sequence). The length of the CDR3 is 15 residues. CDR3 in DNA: TGTGCCAGCAGCTTGGACGGTCAAATGCAAGAGACCCAGTACTTC. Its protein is CASSLDGQMQETQYF.

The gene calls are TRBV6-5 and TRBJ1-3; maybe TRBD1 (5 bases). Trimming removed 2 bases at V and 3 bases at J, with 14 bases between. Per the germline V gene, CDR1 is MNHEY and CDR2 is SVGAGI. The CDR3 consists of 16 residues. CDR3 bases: TGTGCCAGCAGTTACGGATCAGGGAATTATGGAAACACCATATATTTT. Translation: CASSYGSGNYGNTIYF.

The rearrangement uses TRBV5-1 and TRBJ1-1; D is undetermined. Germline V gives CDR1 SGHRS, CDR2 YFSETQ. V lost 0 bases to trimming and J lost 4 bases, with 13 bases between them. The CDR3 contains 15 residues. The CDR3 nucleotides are TGCGCCAGCAGCTTGGCGGGGTTGTCAGGCACTGAAGCTTTCTTT. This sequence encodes CASSLAGLSGTEAFF.

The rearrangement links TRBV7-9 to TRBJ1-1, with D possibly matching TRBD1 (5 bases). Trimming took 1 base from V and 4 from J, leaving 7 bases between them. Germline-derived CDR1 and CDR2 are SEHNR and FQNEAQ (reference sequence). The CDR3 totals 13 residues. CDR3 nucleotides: TGTGCCAGCAGCTTAGGACAGACCACTGAAGCTTTCTTT. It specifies CASSLGQTTEAFF.

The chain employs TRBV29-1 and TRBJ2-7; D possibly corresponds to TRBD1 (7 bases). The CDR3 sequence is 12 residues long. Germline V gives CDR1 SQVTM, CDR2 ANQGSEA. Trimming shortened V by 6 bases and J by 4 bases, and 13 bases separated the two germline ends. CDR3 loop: CSVPGGPYEQYF. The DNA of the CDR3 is TGCAGCGTCCCAGGGGGGCCATACGAGCAGTACTTC.

CDR3 in amino acids: CASSLEGGEQYF. In DNA, the CDR3 is TGTGCCAGCAGCTTAGAGGGGGGGGAGCAGTACTTC. This chain connects TRBV7-7 to TRBJ2-7; maybe TRBD2 (7 bases). Deletions cut 1 base from V and 7 bases from J, with 8 bases between. There are 12 residues in the CDR3. In germline, CDR1 is SSHAT, CDR2 FNYEAQ (reference sequence).

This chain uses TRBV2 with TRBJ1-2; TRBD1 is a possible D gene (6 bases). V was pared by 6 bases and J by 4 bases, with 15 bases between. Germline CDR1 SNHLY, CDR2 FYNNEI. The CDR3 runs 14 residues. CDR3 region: CASRDDRSFYGYTF. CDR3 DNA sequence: TGTGCCAGCAGGGATGACAGGTCCTTCTATGGCTACACCTTC.

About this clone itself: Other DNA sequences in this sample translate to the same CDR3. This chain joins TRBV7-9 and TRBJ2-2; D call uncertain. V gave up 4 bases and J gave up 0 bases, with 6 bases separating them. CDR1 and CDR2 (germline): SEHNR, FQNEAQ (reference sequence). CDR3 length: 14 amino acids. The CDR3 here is CASSWLANTGELFF. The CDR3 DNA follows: TGTGCCAGCAGCTGGTTAGCGAACACCGGGGAGCTGTTTTTT.

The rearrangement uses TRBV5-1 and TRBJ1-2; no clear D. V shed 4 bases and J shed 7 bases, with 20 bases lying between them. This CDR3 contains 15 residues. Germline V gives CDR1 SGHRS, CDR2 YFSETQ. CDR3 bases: TGCGCCAGCAGCATAGATCAGATCAATGCGGGTGGCTACACCTTC. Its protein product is CASSIDQINAGGYTF.

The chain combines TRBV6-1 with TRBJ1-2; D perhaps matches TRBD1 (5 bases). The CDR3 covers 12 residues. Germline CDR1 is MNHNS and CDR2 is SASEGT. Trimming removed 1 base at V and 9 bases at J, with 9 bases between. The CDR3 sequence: CASSEGEGSYTF. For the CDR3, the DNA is TGTGCCAGCAGTGAAGGGGAGGGGAGCTACACCTTC.